This T cell receptor beta chain was obtained from a study of blood T cell repertoires in COVID-19. The overall study: Italy, Spain and the United States were the sources of the convalescent and acute COVID-19 samples. Sample material is recorded as cDNA or gDNA derived from T cells, B-cell-depleted T cells, or PBMCs.

TCRdb's copy holds only in-frame clones and misses some; the assay was immunoSEQ multiplex PCR. The sample carries around 58,000 clones, 70% to 90% recorded once. The CDR3 runs 14 residues. CDR1 and CDR2 (germline): LNHDA, SQIVND (reference sequence). Trimming at V came to 5 bases and at J to 2 bases, leaving 3 bases not matched to a gene. The chain recombines TRBV19 with TRBJ2-1, with 7 bases matching TRBD2. The TCR comes from a human donor in a cohort sampled during active COVID-19. The sequenced material came from peripheral blood. CDR3 region: CASSFGGTYNEQFF. The DNA of the CDR3 is TGTGCCAGTAGTTTCGGGGGGACCTACAATGAGCAGTTCTTC.